This T cell receptor beta chain was retrieved from a study of human T cells and chemical hapten exposure. General study results and limits: Alopecia in all donors means immunity may differ from healthy individuals.

Indicated time point: patch test 3, about 24 weeks after DPC sensitization. Treatment indicated: therapeutic diphenylcyclopropenone sensitization with weekly scalp DPC. Prior to application of each patch test, blood was drawn. From whole blood left unfractionated, total RNA was extracted. V lost 3 bases, J lost 0 bases, and 6 bases stayed unmatched. Germline V gives CDR1 SGDLS, CDR2 YYNGEE. CDR3 length: 18 amino acids. This clonotype has just a few counts. Its antigen remains unknown. TCRdb itself ran the RACE reads through MiXCR, one entry per CDR3 protein. This table has 97,000 or so distinct CDR3 sequences, 25% to 35% appearing once.

The J gene is TRBJ2-1, the V gene TRBV9; 13 positions agree with TRBD2. The TCR sequence derives from a man aged 35 to 55 with alopecia areata. Some clones in this sample may be carry-over from other donors' samples. The sample was whole blood, taken in connection with sensitization to the hapten diphenylcyclopropenone (DPC). As DNA, the CDR3 is TGTGCCAGCAGCGCCGGGACTAGCGGGGCGAGCTCCTACAATGAGCAGTTCTTC. It translates to CASSAGTSGASSYNEQFF. The full variable domain, in which reference TRBV9 and TRBJ2-1 provide the parts outside the CDR3, is DSGVTQTPKHLITATGQRVTLRCSPRSGDLSVYWYQQSLDQGLQFLIQYYNGEERAKGNILERFSAQQFPDLHSELNLSSLELGDSALYFCASSAGTSGASSYNEQFFGPGTRLTVL.